This TCR beta chain is drawn from a study of PD-1 blockade in classical Hodgkin lymphoma. Whole-study results and caveats: Some patients started nivolumab under 1 year after ASCT, and they were excluded.

Every patient relapsed after autologous stem cell transplantation, and brentuximab vedotin exposure varied. Only in-frame clones appear in the TCRdb table, and some are missing; sequencing was by immunoSEQ multiplex PCR. The sample has tens of thousands of clones, around 67% seen once. This clone showed up many times. The antigen is unknown. Germline V gene sequence: CDR1 SGHAT, CDR2 FQNNGV. The length of the CDR3 is 12 residues. V dropped 5 bases and J dropped 5 bases, with 9 bases sitting between them. The gene calls are TRBV11-2 and TRBJ2-5; a possible D gene is TRBD1 (5 bases). The origin of this receptor is a human donor with classical Hodgkin lymphoma. Sample: peripheral blood mononuclear cells (PBMCs), taken before the second cycle of nivolumab. DNA of the CDR3: TGTGCCAGCAGCCCAGACAGCGAGACCCAGTACTTC. Protein sequence: CASSPDSETQYF.